These T cell receptor beta chains were read from a single sample in a study of regulatory T cells in long-lasting Graves disease. TCRdb used MiXCR to reprocess the multiplex PCR reads, holding one entry per CDR3 protein. In the table there are about 470,000 distinct CDR3 sequences, 20% to 25% of which are singletons. Sequencing used peripheral blood mononuclear cells (PBMCs), obtained when the disease was refractory, from a patient treated with antithyroid drugs. The receptors shown here come from a female donor with Graves disease. Each CDR3 is given with its conserved first and last residue. Fields, in order: D gene, V gene, J gene, clone size, CDR3 DNA, CDR3 protein. The D gene is left open where the match is weak. Only part of the rows carry a size: once, few, many, or a class if the clone is expanded.

d_gene: TRBD1
v_gene: TRBV29-1
j_gene: TRBJ1-2
abundance: NA
CDR3nt: TGCAGCGTTACAGGGGGCTATGGCTACACCTTC
CDR3aa: CSVTGGYGYTF

d_gene: NA
v_gene: TRBV6-1
j_gene: TRBJ1-2
abundance: many
CDR3nt: TGTGCCAGCAGGACAGCAAGTAACTATGGCTACACCTTC
CDR3aa: CASRTASNYGYTF

d_gene: TRBD2
v_gene: TRBV4-1
j_gene: TRBJ2-5
abundance: few
CDR3nt: TGCGCCAGCAGCCAAGAGGGCGGAGGAATAGGGCTAGCGGGAGAGACCCAGTACTTC
CDR3aa: CASSQEGGGIGLAGETQYF

d_gene: NA
v_gene: TRBV9
j_gene: TRBJ1-5
abundance: NA
CDR3nt: TGTGCCAGCAGCGTAGCGGGGGGGCATCAGCCCCAGCATTTT
CDR3aa: CASSVAGGHQPQHF

d_gene: NA
v_gene: TRBV29-1
j_gene: TRBJ1-1
abundance: few
CDR3nt: TGCAGCGTTACCCAGGGTGGCACTGAAGCTTTCTTT
CDR3aa: CSVTQGGTEAFF

d_gene: NA
v_gene: TRBV27
j_gene: TRBJ2-1
abundance: NA
CDR3nt: TGTGCCAGCAGTCTGCGTGCGGACTCAATAACGAACAATGAGCAGTTCTTC
CDR3aa: CASSLRADSITNNEQFF

d_gene: NA
v_gene: TRBV28
j_gene: TRBJ2-7
abundance: NA
CDR3nt: TGTGCCAAAAGAGGGGGCTACGAGCAGTACTTC
CDR3aa: CAKRGGYEQYF

d_gene: NA
v_gene: TRBV30
j_gene: TRBJ1-1
abundance: few
CDR3nt: TGTGCCTGGAGTAGGGCAATTAACACTGAAGCTTTCTTT
CDR3aa: CAWSRAINTEAFF

d_gene: TRBD1
v_gene: TRBV7-9
j_gene: TRBJ2-7
abundance: NA
CDR3nt: TGTGCCAGCAGCTTGACAATGGGGGCCGGGACAGACTCCCTCTACGAGCAGTACTTC
CDR3aa: CASSLTMGAGTDSLYEQYF

d_gene: TRBD1
v_gene: TRBV6-1
j_gene: TRBJ1-2
abundance: NA
CDR3nt: TGTGCCAGCAGTCTCTCTTGGACAGGCGATTATGGCTACACCTTC
CDR3aa: CASSLSWTGDYGYTF

d_gene: NA
v_gene: TRBV6-1
j_gene: TRBJ2-4
abundance: many
CDR3nt: TGTGCCAGTGATAAAAAGGGTGGCTTAAGGATTCAGTACTTC
CDR3aa: CASDKKGGLRIQYF

d_gene: TRBD2
v_gene: TRBV28
j_gene: TRBJ2-2
abundance: many
CDR3nt: TGTGCCAGCAGTATAGCGGGAAACACCGGGGAGCTGTTTTTT
CDR3aa: CASSIAGNTGELFF

d_gene: TRBD2
v_gene: TRBV28
j_gene: TRBJ2-1
abundance: NA
CDR3nt: TGTGCCAGCAGTCTCCCTTGGACTAGCGGACCGGAGCAGTTCTTC
CDR3aa: CASSLPWTSGPEQFF

d_gene: NA
v_gene: TRBV12-3/TRBV12-4
j_gene: TRBJ1-2
abundance: many
CDR3nt: TGTGCCAGCAGTTTATGGGGGGGGTCTAACTATGGCTACACCTTC
CDR3aa: CASSLWGGSNYGYTF

d_gene: NA
v_gene: TRBV6-2/TRBV6-3
j_gene: TRBJ2-5
abundance: NA
CDR3nt: TGTGCCAGCTCAAGCCTCGAGAAAAAAAGGGAGACCCAGTACTTC
CDR3aa: CASSSLEKKRETQYF

d_gene: NA
v_gene: TRBV6-5
j_gene: TRBJ1-5
abundance: many
CDR3nt: TGTGCCAGCAGTTACAGTCACACAGGGTCTCGCCAGCCCCAGCATTTT
CDR3aa: CASSYSHTGSRQPQHF

d_gene: NA
v_gene: TRBV2
j_gene: TRBJ2-2
abundance: few
CDR3nt: TGTGCCAGCAGTACAGAAGACGGAACCGGGGAGCTGTTTTTT
CDR3aa: CASSTEDGTGELFF

d_gene: NA
v_gene: TRBV4-1
j_gene: TRBJ2-7
abundance: NA
CDR3nt: TGCGCCAGCAGCCAAGGAGGACGAACTCTCTACGAGCAGTACTTC
CDR3aa: CASSQGGRTLYEQYF

d_gene: NA
v_gene: TRBV19
j_gene: TRBJ1-2
abundance: NA
CDR3nt: TGTGCCAGTAGTGCAGTCACCCGTGATGGCTACACCTTC
CDR3aa: CASSAVTRDGYTF